A selection of T cell receptor beta chains follows, all from one sample in a study of T cells in Graves' hyperthyroidism and ophthalmopathy. TCRdb ran MiXCR on the multiplex PCR reads and lists one entry per CDR3 protein. The sample comprises 640,000 or so distinct CDR3 sequences, about 15% of which are singletons, and around 4.1% rests with the top ten. What was sequenced was blood. The receptors originated from a woman aged 40 to 50 with Graves' ophthalmopathy. Each CDR3 is given with its conserved first and last residue. D genes are given only for firm matches. Only some rows state a clone size, as once, few, many or a class for expanded clones.

v_gene	d_gene	abundance	j_gene	CDR3nt	CDR3aa
TRBV6-2/TRBV6-3	TRBD2	many	TRBJ2-7	TGTGCCAGCAGTTTCGGACTAGCGGGGAACTACGAGCAGTACTTC	CASSFGLAGNYEQYF
TRBV20-1	TRBD2	many	TRBJ2-5	TGCAGTGCCAAGGGACTAGCGGCAGAGACCCAGTACTTC	CSAKGLAAETQYF
TRBV7-2	TRBD2	many	TRBJ2-7	TGTGCCAGCAGCTTAGTCATCGGGTCGGGGGGGGAGCAGTACTTC	CASSLVIGSGGEQYF
TRBV6-2/TRBV6-3	.	many	TRBJ2-7	TGTGCCACCCTTAGCTCACGGTCCTTTGACAGTCGACCCTACGAGCAGTACTTC	CATLSSRSFDSRPYEQYF
TRBV28	.	many	TRBJ1-1	TGTGCCAGCAGCCGCTCAGGAGGGACTGAAGCTTTCTTT	CASSRSGGTEAFF
TRBV28	.	few	TRBJ1-1	TGTGCCAGCAGTTCCTTTTTGGGCCGGCAGCAGGAAGCTTTCTTT	CASSSFLGRQQEAFF
TRBV6-5	.	.	TRBJ1-3	TGTGCCAGCAGTTACTCGGCCCGGAACACTGGAAACACCATATATTTT	CASSYSARNTGNTIYF
TRBV2	.	many	TRBJ2-7	TGTGCCAGCAGTGGAAGTGGGGGACCAAACTACGAGCAGTACTTC	CASSGSGGPNYEQYF
TRBV24-1	TRBD1	few	TRBJ2-7	TGTGCCACCAGTGATCGGACAGGGGACAGCTCCTACGAGCAGTACTTC	CATSDRTGDSSYEQYF
TRBV6-5	TRBD1	.	TRBJ2-7	TGTGCCAGCAGTTTTGGGGGACAGAACTACGAGCAGTACTTC	CASSFGGQNYEQYF
TRBV12-5	.	many	TRBJ1-1	TGTGCTAGTGGTTTGGATATTCGGGCAAAGAACACTGAAGCTTTCTTT	CASGLDIRAKNTEAFF
TRBV6-5	.	many	TRBJ2-7	TGTGCCAGCAGTCGTAATCCGGGGCCAAGCCCGAGCGAGCAGTACTTC	CASSRNPGPSPSEQYF
TRBV7-2	.	few	TRBJ2-7	TGTGCCAGCAGCTTCCTCCCGGGAGTACCCTACGAGCAGTACTTC	CASSFLPGVPYEQYF
TRBV12-3/TRBV12-4	.	many	TRBJ2-5	TGTGCCAGCAGTTTTTTAGGGGGTGGGGAGACCCAGTACTTC	CASSFLGGGETQYF
TRBV6-5	TRBD2	many	TRBJ2-7	TGTGCCAGCAGTTACTCGAGCGGGAGAGCGTACGAGCAGTACTTC	CASSYSSGRAYEQYF
TRBV6-5	.	many	TRBJ1-5	TGTGCCAGCAGTTCAAGGGGGATCAATCAGCCCCAGCATTTT	CASSSRGINQPQHF
TRBV6-5	TRBD1	many	TRBJ2-7	TGTGCCAGCATGGCCTCAGGGGGCGACTACGAGCAGTACTTC	CASMASGGDYEQYF
TRBV19	TRBD1	many	TRBJ1-1	TGTGCCAGTAGTATGGTGGACAGGAGGAACACTGAAGCTTTCTTT	CASSMVDRRNTEAFF
TRBV4-2	TRBD1	few	TRBJ1-2	TGTGCCAGCAGCGTACCCGGGACAGGGGGGGATGGCTACACCTTC	CASSVPGTGGDGYTF
TRBV3-1	.	.	TRBJ2-7	TGTGCCAGCAGCCAAGTTGAAGAGCAGTACTTC	CASSQVEEQYF
TRBV11-3	.	many	TRBJ1-2	TGTGCCAGCAGCTTAGGGGGATTGCCGAAGGACTATGGCTACACCTTC	CASSLGGLPKDYGYTF
TRBV4-1	TRBD1	few	TRBJ2-7	TGCGCCAGCAGCCAATTAGTAAGGACAGGCCCTTTTAACGCCTACGAGCAGTACTTC	CASSQLVRTGPFNAYEQYF
TRBV24-1	.	many	TRBJ2-5	TGTGCCACCAGTGATTCGGGACCTAGGGAGACCCAGTACTTC	CATSDSGPRETQYF
TRBV9	.	many	TRBJ2-2	TGTGCCAGCAGCGTGACCGCCGAGACCGGGGAGCTGTTTTTT	CASSVTAETGELFF
TRBV12-3/TRBV12-4	TRBD1	.	TRBJ1-1	TGTGCCAGCAGTTTTGGGGGACAGGGGATGAACACTGAAGCTTTCTTT	CASSFGGQGMNTEAFF
TRBV20-1	.	few	TRBJ2-7	TGCAGTGCTAGAGGCGCCGGGACACCCACCTACGAGCAGTACTTC	CSARGAGTPTYEQYF
TRBV16	.	many	TRBJ2-5	TGTGCCAGCACCACACAGGGAGGGGAGACCCAGTACTTC	CASTTQGGETQYF
TRBV20-1	TRBD2	many	TRBJ2-5	TGCAGTGCTAGCCTTAGCGGGAGATTGGAGACCCAGTACTTC	CSASLSGRLETQYF
TRBV28	.	many	TRBJ1-6	TGTGCCAGCAGTTTAAGCACTTCACCCCTCCACTTT	CASSLSTSPLHF
TRBV7-9	.	.	TRBJ2-2	TGTGCCAGCAGCACGTATATTGGAACCGGGGAGCTGTTTTTT	CASSTYIGTGELFF
TRBV6-1	.	.	TRBJ1-1	TGTGCCAGCTCGAGGTTGGGCATGAACACTGAAGCTTTCTTT	CASSRLGMNTEAFF
TRBV7-2	.	few	TRBJ2-5	TGTGCCAGCAGCTTACTCTCAGGGGGGTTTAAGGAGACCCAGTACTTC	CASSLLSGGFKETQYF
TRBV7-8	TRBD2	.	TRBJ2-2	TGTGCCAGCAGCCCGACTAGCGGGGTGAACACCGGGGAGCTGTTTTTT	CASSPTSGVNTGELFF
TRBV2	.	many	TRBJ1-1	TGTGCCAGCACCGGGGTCACTGAAGCTTTCTTT	CASTGVTEAFF
TRBV6-2/TRBV6-3	.	.	TRBJ1-1	TGTGCCAGCAGTAACGGGGACGGACCCATGAACACTGAAGCTTTCTTT	CASSNGDGPMNTEAFF
TRBV28	TRBD1	many	TRBJ1-5	TGTGCCAGCAGCTACCTAGGACAGGGAACGAATCAGCCCCAGCATTTT	CASSYLGQGTNQPQHF
TRBV20-1	.	few	TRBJ1-2	TGCAGTGCTAGAGGGGGGCAGGAGGGGTTTGGCTACACCTTC	CSARGGQEGFGYTF
TRBV27	.	many	TRBJ1-2	TGTGCCAGCAGCCCAAGGGGGAAGTGGAACTATGGCTACACCTTC	CASSPRGKWNYGYTF
TRBV29-1	.	many	TRBJ2-7	TGCAGCTACCGGGACGGTACCTACGAGCAGTACTTC	CSYRDGTYEQYF
TRBV28	.	many	TRBJ1-1	TGTGCCAGCAATTACCGGGGGGAAGCCGAAGCTTTCTTT	CASNYRGEAEAFF
TRBV28	.	many	TRBJ1-1	TGTGCCAGCAGTTTCTCAGGATTCCCTGAAGCTTTCTTT	CASSFSGFPEAFF
TRBV11-2	.	once	TRBJ2-2	TGTGCCAGCAGCTTAGGACCGTTTTCGAACACCGGGGAGCTGTTTTTT	CASSLGPFSNTGELFF
TRBV29-1	.	many	TRBJ2-7	TGCAGCGTTGATTGGCAGGGGGGAAACGAGCAGTACTTC	CSVDWQGGNEQYF
TRBV19	.	.	TRBJ2-7	TGTGCCAGTAGTATGCCCGTGGACGGGGGTGGCAACGAGCAGTACTTC	CASSMPVDGGGNEQYF
TRBV27	TRBD1	.	TRBJ2-2	TGTGCCAGCAGTTTAGGGACAGCCGGGGAGCTGTTTTTT	CASSLGTAGELFF
TRBV7-8	.	few	TRBJ1-3	TGTGCCAGCAGCTTGCCAGGGGGAAACACCATATATTTT	CASSLPGGNTIYF
TRBV4-3	.	.	TRBJ1-5	TGCGCCAGCAAGGGTTGTGGTCAGCCCCAGCATTTT	CASKGCGQPQHF
TRBV20-1	.	.	TRBJ1-1	TGCAGTGCTTTCCGGGACCTCCAGGGGATGAACACTGAAGCTTTCTTT	CSAFRDLQGMNTEAFF
TRBV6-1	.	many	TRBJ1-2	TGTGCCAGCCGAGGGGACAACTATGGCTACACCTTC	CASRGDNYGYTF
TRBV15	.	.	TRBJ2-5	TGTGCCACCAGCAGAGATGTTTTAAGGGTTGGGCGGCGGGAAGAGACCCAGTACTTC	CATSRDVLRVGRREETQYF
TRBV27	.	many	TRBJ2-5	TGTGCCAGCGCTTACCTCGGCGGACAAGAGACCCAGTACTTC	CASAYLGGQETQYF
TRBV6-1	.	many	TRBJ1-1	TGTGCCAGCAGTGGAGCGTTATTGACAGAAGCTTTCTTT	CASSGALLTEAFF
TRBV20-1	TRBD1	many	TRBJ2-5	TGCAGTGTGACAGGGGGGAAGACCCAGTACTTC	CSVTGGKTQYF